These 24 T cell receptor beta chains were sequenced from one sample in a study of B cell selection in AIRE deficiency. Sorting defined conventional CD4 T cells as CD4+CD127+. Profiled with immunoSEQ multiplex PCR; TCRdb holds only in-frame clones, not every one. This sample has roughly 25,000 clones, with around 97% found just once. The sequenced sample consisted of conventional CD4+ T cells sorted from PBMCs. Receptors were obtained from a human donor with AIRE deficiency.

CDR3 bases: TGTGCCAGCTCACCATGGACAGGAACAGATACGCAGTATTTT. It is translated as CASSPWTGTDTQYF. This sequence joins TRBV18 and TRBJ2-3, with 7 bases that match TRBD1. The V segment lost 2 bases and the J segment 3 bases; nucleotides outside the gene matches: 2. The CDR3 extends over 14 amino acids. Germline values: CDR1 KGHSH, CDR2 LQKENI.

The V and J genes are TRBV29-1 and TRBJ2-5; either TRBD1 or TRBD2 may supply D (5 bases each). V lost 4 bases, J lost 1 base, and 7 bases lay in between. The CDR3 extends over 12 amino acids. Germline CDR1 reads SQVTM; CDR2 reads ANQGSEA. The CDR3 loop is CSVVRGQETQYF. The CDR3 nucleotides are TGCAGCGTTGTGAGGGGCCAAGAGACCCAGTACTTC. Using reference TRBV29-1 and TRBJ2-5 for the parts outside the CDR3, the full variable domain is SAVISQKPSRDICQRGTSLTIQCQVDSQVTMMFWYRQQPGQSLTLIATANQGSEATYESGFVIDKFPISRPNLTFSTLTVSNMSPEDSSIYLCSVVRGQETQYFGPGTRLLVL.

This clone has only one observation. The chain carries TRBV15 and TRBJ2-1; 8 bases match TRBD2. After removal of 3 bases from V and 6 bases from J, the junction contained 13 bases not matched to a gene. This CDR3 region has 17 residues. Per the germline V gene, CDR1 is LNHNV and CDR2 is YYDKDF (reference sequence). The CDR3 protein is CATSRGIVAGGSNEQFF. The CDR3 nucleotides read TGTGCCACCAGCAGGGGAATAGTTGCGGGAGGATCCAATGAGCAGTTCTTC. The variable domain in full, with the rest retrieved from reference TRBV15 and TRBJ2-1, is DAMVIQNPRYQVTQFGKPVTLSCSQTLNHNVMYWYQQKSSQAPKLLFHYYDKDFNNEADTPDNFQSRRPNTSFCFLDIRSPGLGDTAMYLCATSRGIVAGGSNEQFFGPGTRLTVL.

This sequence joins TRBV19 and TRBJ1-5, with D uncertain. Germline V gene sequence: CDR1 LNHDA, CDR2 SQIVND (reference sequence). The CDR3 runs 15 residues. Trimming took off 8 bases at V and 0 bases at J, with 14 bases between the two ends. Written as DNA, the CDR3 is TGTGCCAGTGCAACGGCCGGAGGTAGCAATCAGCCCCAGCATTTT. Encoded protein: CASATAGGSNQPQHF.

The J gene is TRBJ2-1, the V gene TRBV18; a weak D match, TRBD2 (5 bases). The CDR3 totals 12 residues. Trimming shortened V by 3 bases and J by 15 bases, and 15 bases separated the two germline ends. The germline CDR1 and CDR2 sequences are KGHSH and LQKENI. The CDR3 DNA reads TGTGCCAGCTCACCGGGCGGGCGAAGTCGGTTCTTC. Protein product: CASSPGGRSRFF.

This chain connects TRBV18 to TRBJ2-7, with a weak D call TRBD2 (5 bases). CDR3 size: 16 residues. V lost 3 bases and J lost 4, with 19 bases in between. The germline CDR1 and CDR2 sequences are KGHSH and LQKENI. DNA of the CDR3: TGTGCCAGCTCACCTCTGGGCGCTAGCCAAATATACGAGCAGTACTTC. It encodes CASSPLGASQIYEQYF.

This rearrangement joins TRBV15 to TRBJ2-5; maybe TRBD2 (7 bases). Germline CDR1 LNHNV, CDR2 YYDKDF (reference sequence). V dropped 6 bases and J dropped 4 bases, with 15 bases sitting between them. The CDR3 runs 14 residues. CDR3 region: CATSFKGGRETQYF. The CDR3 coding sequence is TGTGCCACCAGTTTTAAGGGGGGGCGAGAGACCCAGTACTTC.

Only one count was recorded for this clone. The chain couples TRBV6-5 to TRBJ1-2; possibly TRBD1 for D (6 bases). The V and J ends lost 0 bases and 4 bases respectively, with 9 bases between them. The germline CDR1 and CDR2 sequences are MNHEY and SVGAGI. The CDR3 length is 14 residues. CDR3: CASSYSDRLYGYTF. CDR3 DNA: TGTGCCAGCAGTTACTCGGACAGACTCTATGGCTACACCTTC.

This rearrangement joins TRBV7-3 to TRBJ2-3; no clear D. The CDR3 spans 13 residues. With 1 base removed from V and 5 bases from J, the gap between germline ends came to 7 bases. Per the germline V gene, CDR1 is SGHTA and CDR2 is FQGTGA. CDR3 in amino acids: CASSLIPGDTQYF. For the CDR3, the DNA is TGTGCCAGCAGCTTAATTCCCGGAGATACGCAGTATTTT.

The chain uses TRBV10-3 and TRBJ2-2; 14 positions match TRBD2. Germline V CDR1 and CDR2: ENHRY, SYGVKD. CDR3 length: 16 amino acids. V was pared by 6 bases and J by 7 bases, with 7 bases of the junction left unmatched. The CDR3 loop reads CAISETSGRAGGELFF. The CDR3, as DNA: TGTGCCATCAGCGAGACTAGCGGGAGGGCCGGCGGGGAGCTGTTTTTT.

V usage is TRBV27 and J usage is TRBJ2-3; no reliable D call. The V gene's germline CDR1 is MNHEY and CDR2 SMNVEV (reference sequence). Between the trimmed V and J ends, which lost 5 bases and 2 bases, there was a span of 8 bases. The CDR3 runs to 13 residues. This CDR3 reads CASSLLATDTQYF. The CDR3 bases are TGTGCCAGCAGTCTCCTCGCCACAGATACGCAGTATTTT.

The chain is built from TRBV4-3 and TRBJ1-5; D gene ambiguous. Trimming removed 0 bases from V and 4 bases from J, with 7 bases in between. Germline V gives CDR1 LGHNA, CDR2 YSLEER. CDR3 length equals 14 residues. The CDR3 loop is CASSQEVGNQPQHF. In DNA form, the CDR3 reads TGCGCCAGCAGCCAAGAGGTGGGGAATCAGCCCCAGCATTTT.

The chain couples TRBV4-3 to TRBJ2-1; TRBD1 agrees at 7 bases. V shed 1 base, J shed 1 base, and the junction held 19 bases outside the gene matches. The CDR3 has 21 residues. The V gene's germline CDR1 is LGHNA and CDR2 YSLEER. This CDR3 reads CASSQGEQGITGTPSYNEQFF. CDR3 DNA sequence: TGCGCCAGCAGCCAAGGGGAACAGGGGATCACCGGGACCCCTTCCTACAATGAGCAGTTCTTC.

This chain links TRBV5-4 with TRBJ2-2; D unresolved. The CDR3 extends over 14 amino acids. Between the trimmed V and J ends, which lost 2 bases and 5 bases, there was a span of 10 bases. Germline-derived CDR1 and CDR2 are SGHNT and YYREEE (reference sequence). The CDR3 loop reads CASSFSSRTGELFF. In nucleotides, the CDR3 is TGTGCCAGCAGCTTCAGTTCCCGGACCGGGGAGCTGTTTTTT.

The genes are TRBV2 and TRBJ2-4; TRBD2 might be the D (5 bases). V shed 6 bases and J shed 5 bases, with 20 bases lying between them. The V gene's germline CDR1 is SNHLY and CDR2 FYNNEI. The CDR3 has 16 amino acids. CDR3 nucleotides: TGTGCCAGCAGGGCGGAGGCCCTGGGTTTGGAAAACATTCAGTACTTC. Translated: CASRAEALGLENIQYF.

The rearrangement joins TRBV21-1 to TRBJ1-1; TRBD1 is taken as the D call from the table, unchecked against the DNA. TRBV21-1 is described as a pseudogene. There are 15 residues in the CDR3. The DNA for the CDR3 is TGTGCCAGCAGCCGACGGACAGGCGGTGCCACTGAAGCTTTCTTT. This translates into CASSRRTGGATEAFF.

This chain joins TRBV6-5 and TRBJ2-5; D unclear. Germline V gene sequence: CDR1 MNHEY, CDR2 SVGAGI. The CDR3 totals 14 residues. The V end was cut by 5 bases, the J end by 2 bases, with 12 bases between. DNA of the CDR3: TGTGCCAGCAGTGGAACGGTTCAACAAGAGACCCAGTACTTC. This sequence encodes CASSGTVQQETQYF.

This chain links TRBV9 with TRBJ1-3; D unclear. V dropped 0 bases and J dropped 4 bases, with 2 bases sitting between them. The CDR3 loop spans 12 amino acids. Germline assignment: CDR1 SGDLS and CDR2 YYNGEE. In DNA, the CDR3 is TGTGCCAGCAGCGTAGTCGGAAACACCATATATTTT. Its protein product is CASSVVGNTIYF.

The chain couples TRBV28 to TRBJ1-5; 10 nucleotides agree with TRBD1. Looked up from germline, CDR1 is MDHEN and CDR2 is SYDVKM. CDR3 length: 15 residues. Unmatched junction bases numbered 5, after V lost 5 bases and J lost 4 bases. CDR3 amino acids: CASSTRDRGNQPQHF. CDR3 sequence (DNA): TGTGCCAGCAGTACCCGGGACAGGGGAAATCAGCCCCAGCATTTT.

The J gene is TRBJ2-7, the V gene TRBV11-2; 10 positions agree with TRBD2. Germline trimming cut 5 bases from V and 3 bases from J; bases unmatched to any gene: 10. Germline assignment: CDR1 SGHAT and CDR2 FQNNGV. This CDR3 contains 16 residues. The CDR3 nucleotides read TGTGCCAGCAGCCCCCTAGCGGGAGTGTCCCTCTACGAGCAGTACTTC. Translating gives CASSPLAGVSLYEQYF.

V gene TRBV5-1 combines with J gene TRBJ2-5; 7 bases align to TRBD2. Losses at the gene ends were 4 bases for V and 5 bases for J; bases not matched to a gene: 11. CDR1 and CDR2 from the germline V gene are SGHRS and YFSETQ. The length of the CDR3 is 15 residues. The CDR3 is CASSPPWGGRETQYF. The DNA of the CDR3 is TGCGCCAGCAGCCCGCCGTGGGGGGGTAGGGAGACCCAGTACTTC. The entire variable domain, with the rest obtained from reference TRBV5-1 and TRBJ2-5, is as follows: KAGVTQTPRYLIKTRGQQVTLSCSPISGHRSVSWYQQTPGQGLQFLFEYFSETQRNKGNFPGRFSGRQFSNSRSEMNVSTLELGDSALYLCASSPPWGGRETQYFGPGTRLLVL.

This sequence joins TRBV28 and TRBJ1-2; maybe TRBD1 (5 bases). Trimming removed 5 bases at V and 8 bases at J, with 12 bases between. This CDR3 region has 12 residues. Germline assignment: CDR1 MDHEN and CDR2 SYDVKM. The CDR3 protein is CASSLTAMGYTF. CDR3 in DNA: TGTGCCAGCAGTCTGACAGCTATGGGCTACACCTTC.

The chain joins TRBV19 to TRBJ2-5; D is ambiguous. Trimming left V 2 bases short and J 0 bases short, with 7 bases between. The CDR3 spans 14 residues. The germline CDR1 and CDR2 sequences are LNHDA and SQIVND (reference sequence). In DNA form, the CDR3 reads TGTGCCAGTAGTATAATGACACACCAAGAGACCCAGTACTTC. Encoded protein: CASSIMTHQETQYF. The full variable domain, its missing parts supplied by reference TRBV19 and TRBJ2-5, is DGGITQSPKYLFRKEGQNVTLSCEQNLNHDAMYWYRQDPGQGLRLIYYSQIVNDFQKGDIAEGYSVSREKKESFPLTVTSAQKNPTAFYLCASSIMTHQETQYFGPGTRLLVL.

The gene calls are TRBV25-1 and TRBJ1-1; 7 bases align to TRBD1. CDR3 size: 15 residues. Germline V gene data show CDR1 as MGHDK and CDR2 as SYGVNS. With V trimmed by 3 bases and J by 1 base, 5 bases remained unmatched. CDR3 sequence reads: CASSERTGGNTEAFF. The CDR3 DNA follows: TGTGCCAGCAGTGAGAGGACAGGCGGGAACACTGAAGCTTTCTTT. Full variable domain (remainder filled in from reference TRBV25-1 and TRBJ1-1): EADIYQTPRYLVIGTGKKITLECSQTMGHDKMYWYQQDPGMELHLIHYSYGVNSTEKGDLSSESTVSRIRTEHFPLTLESARPSHTSQYLCASSERTGGNTEAFFGQGTRLTVV.